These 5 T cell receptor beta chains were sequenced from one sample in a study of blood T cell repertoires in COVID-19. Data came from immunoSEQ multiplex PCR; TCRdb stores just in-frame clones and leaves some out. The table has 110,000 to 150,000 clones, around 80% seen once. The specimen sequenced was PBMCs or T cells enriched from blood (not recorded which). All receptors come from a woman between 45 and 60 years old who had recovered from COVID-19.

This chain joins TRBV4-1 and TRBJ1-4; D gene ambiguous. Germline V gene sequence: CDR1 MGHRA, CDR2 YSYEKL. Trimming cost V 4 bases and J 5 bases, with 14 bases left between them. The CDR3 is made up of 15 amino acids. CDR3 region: CASSPQPQANEKLFF. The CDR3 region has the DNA TGCGCCAGCAGCCCCCAGCCCCAAGCGAATGAAAAACTGTTTTTT.

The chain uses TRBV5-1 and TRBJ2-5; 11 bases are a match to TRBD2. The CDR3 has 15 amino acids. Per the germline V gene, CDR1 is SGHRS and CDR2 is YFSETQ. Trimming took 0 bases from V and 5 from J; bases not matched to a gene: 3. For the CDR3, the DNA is TGCGCCAGCAGCTTGGCCCTAGCGGGGGGTGAGACCCAGTACTTC. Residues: CASSLALAGGETQYF.

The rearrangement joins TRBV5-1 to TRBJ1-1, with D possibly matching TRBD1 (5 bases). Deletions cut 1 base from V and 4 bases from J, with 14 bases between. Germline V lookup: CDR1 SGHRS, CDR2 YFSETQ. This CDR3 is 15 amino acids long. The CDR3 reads CASSLQGTQGTEAFF. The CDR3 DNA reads TGCGCCAGCAGCTTGCAAGGCACCCAGGGCACTGAAGCTTTCTTT.

DNA for the CDR3: TGTGCCAGCAGGGACAGCCATAGCAATCAGCCCCAGCATTTT. This encodes CASRDSHSNQPQHF. The gene calls are TRBV7-2 and TRBJ1-5; TRBD1 is a possible D gene (6 bases). The CDR3 spans 14 residues. Trimming left V 6 bases short and J 0 bases short, with 9 bases between. Looked up from germline, CDR1 is SGHTA and CDR2 is FQGNSA.

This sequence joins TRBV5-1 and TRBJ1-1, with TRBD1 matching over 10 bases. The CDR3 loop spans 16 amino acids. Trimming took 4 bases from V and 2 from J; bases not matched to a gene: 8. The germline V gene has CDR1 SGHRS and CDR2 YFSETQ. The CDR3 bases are TGCGCCAGCAGCCCTTGGACAGGGGGGATCAACACTGAAGCTTTCTTT. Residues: CASSPWTGGINTEAFF.